Listed below are T cell receptor beta chains from one sample, sequenced in a study of monozygotic twins with inflammatory bowel disease. TCRdb re-analyzed the 5' RACE reads; it lists each CDR3 protein once, without DNA. The sample totals approximately 330,000 distinct CDR3 sequences; its top ten clones hold roughly 2%. The sample comprised blood. The receptors shown here come from a human donor with ulcerative colitis or Crohn's disease, or a healthy co-twin of an affected twin (not recorded which). Each CDR3 is given with its conserved first and last residue. Each record gives: V gene, J gene, CDR3 protein.

v_call: TRBV28; j_call: TRBJ2-1; cdr3_aa: CASSLSGEQFF
v_call: TRBV19; j_call: TRBJ1-5; cdr3_aa: CASRPGGAAQPQHF
v_call: TRBV5-1; j_call: TRBJ1-2; cdr3_aa: CASSTEANYGYTF
v_call: TRBV20-1; j_call: TRBJ1-1; cdr3_aa: CSAGPEKPRSPRDTEAFF
v_call: TRBV24-1; j_call: TRBJ2-1; cdr3_aa: CATSDRRSSGSRNEQFF
v_call: TRBV7-7; j_call: TRBJ2-1; cdr3_aa: CASSLVREIGLFNEQFF
v_call: TRBV9; j_call: TRBJ2-3; cdr3_aa: CASSVTTSGTDTQYF
v_call: TRBV5-1; j_call: TRBJ2-2; cdr3_aa: CASSPGSVGAGELFF
v_call: TRBV6-1; j_call: TRBJ1-1; cdr3_aa: CASSPGTPNTEAFF
v_call: TRBV28; j_call: TRBJ2-7; cdr3_aa: CASFPTGRYEQYF
v_call: TRBV6-5; j_call: TRBJ2-1; cdr3_aa: CASSSSGTGERNEQFF
v_call: TRBV11-2; j_call: TRBJ2-2; cdr3_aa: CASSLRDLNTGELFF
v_call: TRBV12-3/TRBV12-4; j_call: TRBJ2-1; cdr3_aa: CASSYLDEQFF
v_call: TRBV5-4; j_call: TRBJ2-7; cdr3_aa: CASSAGLAGGTYEQYF
v_call: TRBV5-1; j_call: TRBJ2-7; cdr3_aa: CASSLSWSRGVDEQYF
v_call: TRBV12-3/TRBV12-4; j_call: TRBJ2-1; cdr3_aa: CASSVLSRDFRSF
v_call: TRBV10-2; j_call: TRBJ2-1; cdr3_aa: CASSRTGAGGPGDEQFF
v_call: TRBV5-1; j_call: TRBJ2-1; cdr3_aa: CASSLSVIRTGDSYNEQFF
v_call: TRBV10-3; j_call: TRBJ2-7; cdr3_aa: CAISGTGLTEQYF
v_call: TRBV7-8; j_call: TRBJ1-2; cdr3_aa: CASSLGGTGGFNGYTF
v_call: TRBV2; j_call: TRBJ2-2; cdr3_aa: CASNDRGLGELFF
v_call: TRBV3-1; j_call: TRBJ1-2; cdr3_aa: CASSQDPRAGYGYTF
v_call: TRBV11-3; j_call: TRBJ1-6; cdr3_aa: CASSLGWDSPLHF
v_call: TRBV6-6; j_call: TRBJ1-5; cdr3_aa: CASSYGSYNQPQHF
v_call: TRBV21-1; j_call: TRBJ1-4; cdr3_aa: CASSPENEKLFF
v_call: TRBV12-3/TRBV12-4; j_call: TRBJ1-6; cdr3_aa: CASRGVSSNSPLHF
v_call: TRBV11-2; j_call: TRBJ2-7; cdr3_aa: CASSLRAVYEQYF
v_call: TRBV5-6; j_call: TRBJ2-1; cdr3_aa: CASSLSGNEQFF
v_call: TRBV27; j_call: TRBJ2-3; cdr3_aa: CASSTLRLAGITDTQYF
v_call: TRBV6-5; j_call: TRBJ2-2; cdr3_aa: CASSYLARALPNTGELFF
v_call: TRBV14; j_call: TRBJ1-4; cdr3_aa: CASSQGLRRTGDEKLFF
v_call: TRBV15; j_call: TRBJ2-2; cdr3_aa: CATNPDRGSTGELFF
v_call: TRBV18; j_call: TRBJ1-1; cdr3_aa: CASSPPEAFTENTEAFF
v_call: TRBV7-8; j_call: TRBJ1-4; cdr3_aa: CASTSSRVVEKLFF
v_call: TRBV18; j_call: TRBJ2-1; cdr3_aa: CASSPLRRGSYNGQFF
v_call: TRBV28; j_call: TRBJ2-1; cdr3_aa: CASSPAKPRADEQFF
v_call: TRBV20-1; j_call: TRBJ1-2; cdr3_aa: CSGKGALGYGYTF
v_call: TRBV6-5; j_call: TRBJ1-3; cdr3_aa: CASSYGGKSGNTIYF
v_call: TRBV3-1; j_call: TRBJ2-1; cdr3_aa: CASSHRDTSGGEQFF
v_call: TRBV27; j_call: TRBJ2-1; cdr3_aa: CASSSGAAYNEQFF
v_call: TRBV20-1; j_call: TRBJ2-3; cdr3_aa: CSASVQVVSTDTQYF
v_call: TRBV14; j_call: TRBJ2-7; cdr3_aa: CASSPAIGGEEQYF
v_call: TRBV11-2; j_call: TRBJ2-3; cdr3_aa: CASSLDRLAGATDTQYF
v_call: TRBV20-1; j_call: TRBJ1-5; cdr3_aa: CSAGTGTGRNQPQHF
v_call: TRBV5-1; j_call: TRBJ2-3; cdr3_aa: CASRPVGASTDTQYF
v_call: TRBV6-4; j_call: TRBJ2-1; cdr3_aa: CASSDSTESSYNEQFF
v_call: TRBV10-3; j_call: TRBJ1-5; cdr3_aa: CAISTGNVNQPQHF
v_call: TRBV7-2; j_call: TRBJ1-6; cdr3_aa: CASSRDILSPFDNSPLHF